These T cell receptor beta chains were read from a single sample in a study of cytomegalovirus exposure and HLA in healthy donors. The repertoire was sequenced with immunoSEQ multiplex PCR; TCRdb's copy has only in-frame clones and lacks some. Seen here are about 180,000 clones, roughly 80% observed once, and the top ten hold 2% to 2.5%. The sample taken for sequencing was PBMCs. Receptor source: a male donor in good health and CMV-seronegative. CDR3s include the opening cysteine and the closing phenylalanine or tryptophan. The D gene is left open where the match is weak.

V gene: TRBV6-1; D gene: TRBD1; J gene: TRBJ1-5; CDR3 protein: CASSEVKTGTFLRPQHF
V gene: TRBV5-1; D gene: TRBD2; J gene: TRBJ2-5; CDR3 protein: CASSRNQLAELQETQYF
V gene: TRBV5-1; D gene: -; J gene: TRBJ1-2; CDR3 protein: CASSLVADYGYPF
V gene: TRBV6-6; D gene: -; J gene: TRBJ1-5; CDR3 protein: CASSPTQGQPQHF
V gene: TRBV19; D gene: -; J gene: TRBJ2-1; CDR3 protein: CASRSRDYNEQFF
V gene: TRBV2; D gene: -; J gene: TRBJ1-2; CDR3 protein: CASSSQPGQSGYTF
V gene: TRBV30; D gene: -; J gene: TRBJ2-7; CDR3 protein: CASSRDTSYEQYF
V gene: TRBV27; D gene: -; J gene: TRBJ2-2; CDR3 protein: CASSDSGVYTGELFF
V gene: TRBV7-2; D gene: -; J gene: TRBJ2-7; CDR3 protein: CASSLFDGEYYEQYF
V gene: TRBV9; D gene: TRBD2; J gene: TRBJ2-2; CDR3 protein: CASRPGTSGVGGELFF
V gene: TRBV19; D gene: -; J gene: TRBJ2-3; CDR3 protein: CASSMAQTTDTQYF
V gene: TRBV27; D gene: -; J gene: TRBJ1-2; CDR3 protein: CASSLGSSYGYTF
V gene: TRBV28; D gene: TRBD1; J gene: TRBJ2-3; CDR3 protein: CASAYSPGTGGESDTQYF
V gene: TRBV7-2; D gene: TRBD2; J gene: TRBJ2-7; CDR3 protein: CASSPLAGALYEQYF
V gene: TRBV5-6; D gene: -; J gene: TRBJ1-1; CDR3 protein: CASSLLEGGSTEAFF
V gene: TRBV7-9; D gene: TRBD2; J gene: TRBJ2-7; CDR3 protein: CSSSPGWTSRVNEQYF
V gene: TRBV5-4; D gene: -; J gene: TRBJ2-3; CDR3 protein: CASSLAGADTQYF
V gene: TRBV6-5; D gene: TRBD1; J gene: TRBJ1-1; CDR3 protein: CASSIGQGRTEAFF
V gene: TRBV18; D gene: TRBD1; J gene: TRBJ2-3; CDR3 protein: CASSLGTGGTDTQYF
V gene: TRBV19; D gene: TRBD2; J gene: TRBJ2-1; CDR3 protein: CASSIVAGAYNEQFF
V gene: TRBV4-3; D gene: -; J gene: TRBJ1-2; CDR3 protein: CASSLGNGYTF
V gene: TRBV2; D gene: TRBD1; J gene: TRBJ2-7; CDR3 protein: CASTTGASYEQYF
V gene: TRBV19; D gene: -; J gene: TRBJ1-6; CDR3 protein: CASSTHRVSYNSPLHF
V gene: TRBV6-1; D gene: -; J gene: TRBJ2-5; CDR3 protein: CASSDGEGGETQYF
V gene: TRBV5-6; D gene: TRBD2; J gene: TRBJ2-5; CDR3 protein: CASSLGGGTTQYF
V gene: TRBV15; D gene: -; J gene: TRBJ2-2; CDR3 protein: CATSRDRRPNTGELFF
V gene: TRBV28; D gene: TRBD1; J gene: TRBJ1-5; CDR3 protein: CASARDRASQPQHF
V gene: TRBV2; D gene: -; J gene: TRBJ1-5; CDR3 protein: CASSDSRGKNQPQHF
V gene: TRBV9; D gene: TRBD1; J gene: TRBJ1-2; CDR3 protein: CASSVGGQGAGGYGYTF
V gene: TRBV7-6; D gene: -; J gene: TRBJ1-1; CDR3 protein: CASSSGPRGRGNTEAFF
V gene: TRBV2; D gene: TRBD1; J gene: TRBJ2-7; CDR3 protein: CASSGGQGYF
V gene: TRBV19; D gene: TRBD2; J gene: TRBJ2-3; CDR3 protein: CASRRGTSGTDTQYF
V gene: TRBV6-5; D gene: -; J gene: TRBJ2-7; CDR3 protein: CASSFAGSSYEQYF
V gene: TRBV28; D gene: -; J gene: TRBJ2-4; CDR3 protein: CASSRSRGGSNIQYF
V gene: TRBV5-1; D gene: -; J gene: TRBJ1-6; CDR3 protein: CASSHLGGKDSPLHF
V gene: TRBV11-3; D gene: TRBD2; J gene: TRBJ2-3; CDR3 protein: CASSLGTSGSNTQYF
V gene: TRBV5-1; D gene: -; J gene: TRBJ1-1; CDR3 protein: CASSPREGSNPEAFF
V gene: TRBV19; D gene: -; J gene: TRBJ1-1; CDR3 protein: CASSIGAGAANTEAFF
V gene: TRBV7-8; D gene: -; J gene: TRBJ2-7; CDR3 protein: CASSLVAGHSYEQYF
V gene: TRBV10-1; D gene: TRBD2; J gene: TRBJ2-5; CDR3 protein: CASSKSGRRQETQYF
V gene: TRBV7-8; D gene: TRBD2; J gene: TRBJ2-3; CDR3 protein: CASSLLGTSQDTQYF
V gene: TRBV2; D gene: -; J gene: TRBJ1-5; CDR3 protein: CASRGRGVDQPQHF
V gene: TRBV7-2; D gene: -; J gene: TRBJ2-5; CDR3 protein: CASSVAAVQETQYF
V gene: TRBV15; D gene: -; J gene: TRBJ2-3; CDR3 protein: CATSRAYSTDTQYF
V gene: TRBV4-1; D gene: TRBD2; J gene: TRBJ2-7; CDR3 protein: CASSQDNGRAADEQYF
V gene: TRBV5-1; D gene: -; J gene: TRBJ2-3; CDR3 protein: CASSLEVRLDTQYF
V gene: TRBV7-9; D gene: TRBD1; J gene: TRBJ1-1; CDR3 protein: CASSMTGGGFSEAFF
V gene: TRBV28; D gene: -; J gene: TRBJ2-7; CDR3 protein: CASSSQAAYSYEQYF
V gene: TRBV27; D gene: TRBD1; J gene: TRBJ2-7; CDR3 protein: CASGRGREQYF
V gene: TRBV28; D gene: TRBD1; J gene: TRBJ2-7; CDR3 protein: CASSISRGLVYEQYF
V gene: TRBV5-4; D gene: TRBD2; J gene: TRBJ2-2; CDR3 protein: CASSRGLAGAGELFF
V gene: TRBV6-5; D gene: -; J gene: TRBJ1-1; CDR3 protein: CASSYSRTTIAAFF